This is a list of T cell receptor beta chains from one sample in a study of OX40 agonist ivuxolimab in advanced cancers. Data came from immunoSEQ multiplex PCR; TCRdb stores just in-frame clones and leaves some out. The table shows 25,000 to 35,000 clones, with almost 85% occurring only once. The specimen was CD4+ or CD8+ T cells sorted from blood, collected in a trial of the OX40 agonist ivuxolimab. The receptors derive from an adult with an advanced solid tumor such as melanoma, head and neck, liver or kidney cancer. CDR3s include the opening cysteine and the closing phenylalanine or tryptophan. D genes are given only for firm matches. Rows give clone size only sometimes, using once, few, many, or a class for an expanded clone.

v_gene	d_gene	abundance	j_gene	len	CDR3aa	CDR3nt
TRBV4-1	NA	NA	TRBJ1-2	12	CASSQGDGGYTF	TGCGCCAGCAGCCAAGGGGATGGCGGCTACACCTTC
TRBV5-4	NA	NA	TRBJ1-2	14	CASSFREVLGGYTF	TGTGCCAGCAGCTTTAGAGAGGTCCTCGGGGGCTACACCTTC
TRBV5-6	NA	NA	TRBJ2-2	16	CASSLNYGQNTGELFF	TGTGCCAGCAGCTTGAATTATGGACAAAACACCGGGGAGCTGTTTTTT
TRBV10-3	NA	NA	TRBJ2-2	16	CAISESVQGGTGELFF	TGTGCCATCAGTGAGTCGGTTCAGGGAGGTACCGGGGAGCTGTTTTTT
TRBV15	NA	NA	TRBJ1-3	15	CATSRDRDPGNTIYF	TGTGCCACCAGCAGAGATCGGGACCCCGGAAACACCATATATTTT
TRBV10-3	NA	once	TRBJ1-1	14	CAINNAAEVAEAFF	TGTGCTATCAATAACGCGGCGGAGGTCGCTGAAGCTTTCTTT
TRBV7-9	NA	NA	TRBJ2-3	15	CASSLEQGRTDTQYF	TGTGCCAGCAGCTTAGAACAGGGACGGACAGATACGCAGTATTTT
TRBV7-8	TRBD1	few	TRBJ1-2	14	CASSPGTAVYGYTF	TGTGCCAGCAGCCCCGGGACAGCAGTATATGGCTACACCTTC
TRBV5-5	NA	NA	TRBJ1-1	13	CASSLSVGQEAFF	TGTGCCAGCAGCTTGTCAGTGGGGCAGGAAGCTTTCTTT
TRBV7-9	NA	medium-sized	TRBJ2-7	12	CASSTVSYEQYF	TGTGCCAGCAGCACCGTATCCTACGAGCAGTACTTC
TRBV7-9	NA	NA	TRBJ1-1	15	CASSFRTLTNTEAFF	TGTGCCAGCAGCTTCCGGACTCTTACTAACACTGAAGCTTTCTTT
TRBV7-9	NA	NA	TRBJ2-7	13	CASIPLGTYEQYF	TGTGCCAGCATCCCCTTAGGGACCTACGAGCAGTACTTC
TRBV4-2	NA	NA	TRBJ2-5	15	CASSQYSTSRETQYF	TGTGCCAGCAGCCAATATAGCACCTCGCGAGAGACCCAGTACTTC
TRBV19	NA	NA	TRBJ2-7	14	CASSIQGSSYEQYF	TGTGCCAGTAGTATACAGGGAAGCTCCTACGAGCAGTACTTC
TRBV27	TRBD2	NA	TRBJ2-1	14	CATQPGTTYNEQFF	TGTGCCACGCAACCGGGGACTACGTACAATGAGCAGTTCTTC
TRBV20-1	NA	few	TRBJ1-1	11	CSAQLNTEAFF	TGCAGTGCCCAGTTGAACACTGAAGCTTTCTTT
TRBV6-5	NA	NA	TRBJ2-1	14	CATLGGAGVYEQFF	TGTGCCACCCTGGGGGGGGCGGGAGTGTATGAGCAGTTCTTC
TRBV2	NA	once	TRBJ2-1	16	CASGSPRDASYNEQFF	TGTGCCAGCGGATCGCCCAGGGACGCTTCCTACAATGAGCAGTTCTTC
TRBV4-2	NA	NA	TRBJ1-1	17	CASSRPGVDNRRTEAFF	TGTGCCAGCAGCCGACCTGGGGTCGACAATAGACGGACTGAAGCTTTCTTT
TRBV27	NA	NA	TRBJ1-6	14	CASSFMTRNSPLHF	TGTGCCAGCAGTTTTATGACACGGAATTCACCCCTCCACTTT
TRBV19	NA	NA	TRBJ1-4	15	CASSILEATNEKLFF	TGTGCCAGTAGTATCCTAGAGGCAACTAATGAAAAACTGTTTTTT
TRBV2	TRBD1	NA	TRBJ1-4	15	CASSDTGGTNEKLFF	TGTGCCAGCAGCGATACAGGGGGCACAAATGAAAAACTGTTTTTT
TRBV9	NA	NA	TRBJ1-2	15	CASSVGGRVGFGYTF	TGTGCCAGCAGCGTAGGCGGCAGGGTGGGGTTCGGCTACACCTTC
TRBV7-9	NA	NA	TRBJ2-7	13	CASSFTGAYEQYF	TGTGCCAGCAGCTTCACGGGGGCCTACGAGCAGTACTTC
TRBV25-1	TRBD1	NA	TRBJ2-1	14	CASSVGQGYNEQFF	TGTGCCAGCAGTGTGGGACAGGGGTACAATGAGCAGTTCTTC
TRBV4-1	TRBD1	NA	TRBJ2-1	15	CASSQSGQALNEQFF	TGCGCCAGCAGCCAATCGGGACAGGCCCTTAATGAGCAGTTCTTC
TRBV2	NA	once	TRBJ1-6	12	CASSEGSSPLHF	TGTGCCAGCAGTGAAGGGAGTTCACCCCTCCACTTT
TRBV7-6	TRBD1	NA	TRBJ1-1	15	CASSSVTGANTEAFF	TGTGCCAGCAGTTCTGTCACAGGGGCGAACACTGAAGCTTTCTTT
TRBV5-6	NA	NA	TRBJ2-1	14	CASSWGVGVNEQFF	TGTGCCAGCAGCTGGGGGGTTGGTGTTAATGAGCAGTTCTTC
TRBV2	TRBD1	once	TRBJ2-7	17	CASSEVATGTGGGEQYF	TGTGCCAGCAGTGAAGTGGCCACCGGGACAGGGGGCGGCGAGCAGTACTTC
TRBV18	NA	NA	TRBJ2-3	15	CASSPFSTTTDTQYF	TGTGCCAGCTCACCATTCTCGACAACCACAGATACGCAGTATTTT
TRBV7-8	NA	NA	TRBJ2-2	14	CASSLVRAGGELFF	TGTGCCAGCAGCTTAGTAAGGGCGGGCGGGGAGCTGTTTTTT
TRBV5-1	TRBD2	NA	TRBJ2-1	15	CASSRTSGAYNEQFF	TGCGCCAGCAGTAGGACTAGCGGGGCTTACAATGAGCAGTTCTTC
TRBV2	NA	NA	TRBJ1-1	11	CASLWNTEAFF	TGTGCCAGCCTCTGGAACACTGAAGCTTTCTTT
TRBV4-2	NA	NA	TRBJ2-7	12	CASSQDGYEQYF	TGTGCCAGCAGCCAAGATGGCTACGAGCAGTACTTC
TRBV28	NA	NA	TRBJ1-5	16	CASSAQGPQGWQPQHF	TGTGCCAGCAGTGCCCAGGGACCGCAAGGCTGGCAGCCCCAGCATTTT
TRBV9	TRBD2	NA	TRBJ2-3	15	CASSVGGLELDTQYF	TGTGCCAGCAGCGTAGGGGGACTAGAGTTAGATACGCAGTATTTT
TRBV28	NA	NA	TRBJ1-1	13	CASNIRGETEAFF	TGTGCCAGCAATATTAGGGGCGAGACTGAAGCTTTCTTT
TRBV11-2	NA	NA	TRBJ2-1	16	CASSLAWDPQGNEQFF	TGTGCCAGCAGCTTAGCGTGGGACCCCCAGGGCAATGAGCAGTTCTTC
TRBV5-4	NA	NA	TRBJ2-7	15	CASSLAQGLTYEQYF	TGTGCCAGCAGCTTGGCCCAGGGTCTAACCTACGAGCAGTACTTC
TRBV2	TRBD1	NA	TRBJ1-2	17	CASSDPGQGRGGYGYTF	TGTGCCAGCAGTGACCCGGGACAGGGTCGAGGTGGCTATGGCTACACCTTC
TRBV6-5	NA	NA	TRBJ2-7	12	CASGWESYEQYF	TGTGCCAGCGGTTGGGAATCCTACGAGCAGTACTTC
TRBV4-3	NA	once	TRBJ1-3	15	CASSQGSGSGNTIYF	TGCGCCAGCAGCCAGGGCTCCGGCTCTGGAAACACCATATATTTT
TRBV11-2	NA	NA	TRBJ2-3	13	CASSFEPSDTQYF	TGTGCCAGCAGCTTCGAACCGTCGGATACGCAGTATTTT
TRBV6-5	NA	NA	TRBJ2-7	14	CASSYSGGSYEQYF	TGTGCCAGCAGTTACTCGGGGGGCTCCTACGAGCAGTACTTC
TRBV4-2	NA	NA	TRBJ2-7	13	CASSQSTSYEQYF	TGTGCCAGCAGCCAATCGACCTCCTACGAGCAGTACTTC
TRBV2	NA	NA	TRBJ1-5	17	CASSESGQGYSNQPQHF	TGTGCCAGCAGTGAAAGTGGGCAGGGGTATAGCAATCAGCCCCAGCATTTT
TRBV29-1	NA	NA	TRBJ1-1	13	CSVDDRLVNEAFF	TGCAGCGTTGACGACCGCCTGGTCAATGAAGCTTTCTTT
TRBV6-5	NA	NA	TRBJ2-1	13	CASSYTKRNEQFF	TGTGCCAGCAGTTACACCAAGAGGAATGAGCAGTTCTTC
TRBV6-4	NA	NA	TRBJ2-7	19	CASRSGEKKTAPFSYEQYF	TGTGCCAGCAGGAGCGGAGAGAAGAAAACTGCCCCCTTTTCCTACGAGCAGTACTTC
TRBV2	NA	once	TRBJ1-2	12	CATPGVHYGYTF	TGTGCCACTCCTGGGGTGCACTATGGCTACACCTTC